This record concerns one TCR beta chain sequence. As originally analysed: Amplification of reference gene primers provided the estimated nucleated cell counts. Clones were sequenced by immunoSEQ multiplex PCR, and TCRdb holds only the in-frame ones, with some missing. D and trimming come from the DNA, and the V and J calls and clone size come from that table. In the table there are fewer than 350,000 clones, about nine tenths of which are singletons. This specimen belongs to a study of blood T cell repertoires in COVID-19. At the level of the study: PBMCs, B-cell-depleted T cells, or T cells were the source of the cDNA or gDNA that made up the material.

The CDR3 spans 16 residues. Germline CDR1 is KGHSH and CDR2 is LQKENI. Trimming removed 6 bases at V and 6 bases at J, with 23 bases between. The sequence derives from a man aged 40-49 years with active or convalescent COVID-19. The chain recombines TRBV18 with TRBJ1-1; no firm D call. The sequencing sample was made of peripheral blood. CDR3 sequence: CASSYGVGGGFAEAFF. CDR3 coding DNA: TGTGCCAGCTCGTACGGTGTGGGAGGAGGGTTTGCTGAAGCTTTCTTT.